This T cell receptor beta chain was captured by sequencing in a study of cytomegalovirus exposure and HLA in healthy donors. General study points: It was reported that the classifier diagnosed cytomegalovirus status with high specificity and sensitivity in both the original and validation cohorts.

The V gene's germline CDR1 is MNHNS and CDR2 SASEGT. V gave up 1 base and J gave up 4 bases, with 20 bases separating them. The CDR3 is 18 amino acids. Concerning this clone: Its cognate antigen is unknown.

Measured with immunoSEQ multiplex PCR; TCRdb has only the in-frame clones, and not every one. The sample holds over 120,000 clones, less than 95% seen once. This chain uses TRBV6-1 with TRBJ1-5, with D perhaps TRBD1 (6 bases). Source material: PBMCs. The receptor's source is a man between 18 and 29 years old in good health and CMV-seropositive. CDR3 protein: CASSEGTYWQGKNQPQHF. The CDR3 nucleotides are TGTGCCAGCAGTGAAGGGACTTATTGGCAGGGGAAAAATCAGCCCCAGCATTTT.